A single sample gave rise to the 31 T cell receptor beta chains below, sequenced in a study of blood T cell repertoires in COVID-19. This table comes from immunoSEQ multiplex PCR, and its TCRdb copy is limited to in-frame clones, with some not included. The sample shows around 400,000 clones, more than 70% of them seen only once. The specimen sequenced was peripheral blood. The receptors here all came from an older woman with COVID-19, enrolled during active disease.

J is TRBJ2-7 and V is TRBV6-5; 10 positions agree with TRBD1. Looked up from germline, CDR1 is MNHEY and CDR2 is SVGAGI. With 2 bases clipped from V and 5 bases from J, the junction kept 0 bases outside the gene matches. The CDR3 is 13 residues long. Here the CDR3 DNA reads TGTGCCAGCAGTTACGGACAGGGGGACGAGCAGTACTTC. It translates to CASSYGQGDEQYF.

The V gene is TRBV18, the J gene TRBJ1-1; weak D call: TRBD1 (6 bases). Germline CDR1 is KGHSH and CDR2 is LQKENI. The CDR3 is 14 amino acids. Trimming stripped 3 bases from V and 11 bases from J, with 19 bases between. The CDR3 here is CASSPVSEGVLAFF. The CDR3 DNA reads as TGTGCCAGCTCACCGGTCAGTGAGGGGGTATTGGCTTTCTTT. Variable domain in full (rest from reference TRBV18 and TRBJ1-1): NAGVMQNPRHLVRRRGQEARLRCSPMKGHSHVYWYRQLPEEGLKFMVYLQKENIIDESGMPKERFSAEFPKEGPSILRIQQVVRGDSAAYFCASSPVSEGVLAFFGQGTRLTVV.

CDR3 amino acids: CASQDREETEAFF. CDR3 coding DNA: TGTGCCAGCCAGGACAGGGAGGAGACTGAAGCTTTCTTT. V usage is TRBV6-5 and J usage is TRBJ1-1, with 8 bases lining up with TRBD1. The V and J ends lost 8 bases and 5 bases, in that order; junction bases with no gene match: 7. This CDR3 is built from 13 residues. Germline V CDR1 and CDR2: MNHEY, SVGAGI.

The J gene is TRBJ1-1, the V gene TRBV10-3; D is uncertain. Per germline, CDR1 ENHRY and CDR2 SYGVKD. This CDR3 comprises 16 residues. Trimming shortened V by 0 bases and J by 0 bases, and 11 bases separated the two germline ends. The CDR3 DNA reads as TGTGCCATCAGTGAGTCGATGCTACAGATGAACACTGAAGCTTTCTTT. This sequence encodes CAISESMLQMNTEAFF.

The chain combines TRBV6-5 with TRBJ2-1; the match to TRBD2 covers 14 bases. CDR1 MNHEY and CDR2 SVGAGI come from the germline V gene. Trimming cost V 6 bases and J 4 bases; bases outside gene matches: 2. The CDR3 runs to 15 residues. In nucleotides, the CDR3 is TGTGCCAGCAGAAGGACTAGCGGGGGGTACAATGAGCAGTTCTTC. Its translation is CASRRTSGGYNEQFF.

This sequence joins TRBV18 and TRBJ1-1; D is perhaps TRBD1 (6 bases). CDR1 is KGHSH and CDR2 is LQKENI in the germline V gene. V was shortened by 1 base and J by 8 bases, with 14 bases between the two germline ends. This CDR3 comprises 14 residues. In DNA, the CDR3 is TGTGCCAGCTCACCACACACAGGGATAAGCGAAGCTTTCTTT. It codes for CASSPHTGISEAFF.

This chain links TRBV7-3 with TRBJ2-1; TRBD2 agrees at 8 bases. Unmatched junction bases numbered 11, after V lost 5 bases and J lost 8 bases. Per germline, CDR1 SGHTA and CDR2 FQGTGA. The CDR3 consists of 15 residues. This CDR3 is CASSPAGGAGDEQFF. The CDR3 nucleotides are TGTGCCAGCAGCCCTGCCGGGGGGGCCGGTGATGAGCAGTTCTTC.

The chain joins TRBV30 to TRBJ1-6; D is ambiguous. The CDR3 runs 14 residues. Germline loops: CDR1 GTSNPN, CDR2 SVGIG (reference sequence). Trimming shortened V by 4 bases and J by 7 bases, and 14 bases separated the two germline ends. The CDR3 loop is CAWKEGTLNSPLHF. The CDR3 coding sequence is TGTGCCTGGAAAGAGGGCACTTTAAATTCACCCCTCCACTTT.

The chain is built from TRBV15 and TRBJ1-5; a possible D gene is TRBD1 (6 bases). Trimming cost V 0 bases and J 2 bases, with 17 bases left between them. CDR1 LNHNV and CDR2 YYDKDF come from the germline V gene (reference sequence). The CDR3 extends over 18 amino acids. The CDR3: CATSRDKGGTNGNQPQHF. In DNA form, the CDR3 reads TGTGCCACCAGCAGAGATAAAGGGGGGACTAATGGCAATCAGCCCCAGCATTTT.

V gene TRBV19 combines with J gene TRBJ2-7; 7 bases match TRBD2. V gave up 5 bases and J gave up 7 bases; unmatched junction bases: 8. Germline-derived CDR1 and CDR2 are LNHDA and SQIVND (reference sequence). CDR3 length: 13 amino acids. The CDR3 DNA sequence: TGTGCCAGTAGTCCGCGACTAGCCGGTGAGCAGTACTTC. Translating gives CASSPRLAGEQYF.

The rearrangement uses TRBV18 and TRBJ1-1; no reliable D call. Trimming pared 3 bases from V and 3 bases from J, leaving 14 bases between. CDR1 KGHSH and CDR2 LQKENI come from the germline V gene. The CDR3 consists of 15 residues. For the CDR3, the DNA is TGTGCCAGCTCACCGGCGATAGCTTTTGACACTGAAGCTTTCTTT. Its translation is CASSPAIAFDTEAFF.

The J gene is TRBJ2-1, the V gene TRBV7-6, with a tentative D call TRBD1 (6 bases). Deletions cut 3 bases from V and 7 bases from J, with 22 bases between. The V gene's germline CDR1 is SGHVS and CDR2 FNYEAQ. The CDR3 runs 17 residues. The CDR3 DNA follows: TGTGCCAGCAGCTTGACCGTAGGGGGTGTTAATGGGAATGAGCAGTTCTTC. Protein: CASSLTVGGVNGNEQFF.

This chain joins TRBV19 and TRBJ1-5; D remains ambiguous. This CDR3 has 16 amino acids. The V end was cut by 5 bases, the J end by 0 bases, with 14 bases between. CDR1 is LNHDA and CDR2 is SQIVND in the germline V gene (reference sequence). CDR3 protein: CASSPTAGYSNQPQHF. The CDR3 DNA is TGTGCCAGTAGTCCGACGGCGGGGTATAGCAATCAGCCCCAGCATTTT.

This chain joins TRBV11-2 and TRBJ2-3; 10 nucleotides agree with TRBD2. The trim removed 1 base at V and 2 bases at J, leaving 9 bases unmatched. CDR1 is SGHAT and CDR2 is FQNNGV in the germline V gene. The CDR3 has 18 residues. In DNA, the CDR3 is TGTGCCAGCAGCTTAGGGGTACTAGCGGGGACCTCCACAGATACGCAGTATTTT. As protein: CASSLGVLAGTSTDTQYF.

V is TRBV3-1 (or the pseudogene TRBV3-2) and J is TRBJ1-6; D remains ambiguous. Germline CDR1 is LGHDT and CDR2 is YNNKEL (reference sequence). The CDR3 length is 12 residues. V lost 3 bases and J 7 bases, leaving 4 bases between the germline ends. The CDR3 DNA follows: TGTGCCAGCAGCCAGGGCAATTCACCCCTCCACTTT. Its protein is CASSQGNSPLHF.

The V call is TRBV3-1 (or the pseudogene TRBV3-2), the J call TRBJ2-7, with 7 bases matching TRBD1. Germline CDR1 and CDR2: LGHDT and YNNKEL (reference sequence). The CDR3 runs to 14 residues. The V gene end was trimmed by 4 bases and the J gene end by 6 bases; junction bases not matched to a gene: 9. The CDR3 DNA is TGTGCCAGCAGCCTGCGACAGGGTCTTGGCGAGCAGTACTTC. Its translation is CASSLRQGLGEQYF.

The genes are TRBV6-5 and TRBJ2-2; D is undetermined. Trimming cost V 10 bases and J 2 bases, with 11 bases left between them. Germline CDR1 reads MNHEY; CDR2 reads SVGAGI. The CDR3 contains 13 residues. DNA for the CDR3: TGTGCCACCAGGAAGCAAAACACCGGGGAGCTGTTTTTT. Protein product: CATRKQNTGELFF.

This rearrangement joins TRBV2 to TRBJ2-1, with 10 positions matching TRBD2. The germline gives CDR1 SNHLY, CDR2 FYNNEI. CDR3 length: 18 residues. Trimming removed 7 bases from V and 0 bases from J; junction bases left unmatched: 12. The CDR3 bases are TGTGCCAGCAACGAACCGGGACTAGCGTTTAGCTCCTACAATGAGCAGTTCTTC. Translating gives CASNEPGLAFSSYNEQFF.

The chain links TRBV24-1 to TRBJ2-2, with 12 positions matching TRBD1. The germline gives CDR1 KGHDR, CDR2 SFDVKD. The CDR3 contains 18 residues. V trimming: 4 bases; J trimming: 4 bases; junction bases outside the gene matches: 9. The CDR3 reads CATSDHTGQGAVTGELFF. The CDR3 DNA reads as TGTGCCACCAGTGACCATACGGGACAGGGGGCTGTCACCGGGGAGCTGTTTTTT.

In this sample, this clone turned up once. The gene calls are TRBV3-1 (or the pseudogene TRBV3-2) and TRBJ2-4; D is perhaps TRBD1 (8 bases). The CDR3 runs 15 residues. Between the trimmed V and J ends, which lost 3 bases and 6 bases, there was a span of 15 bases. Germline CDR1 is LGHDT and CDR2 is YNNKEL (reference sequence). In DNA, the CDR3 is TGTGCCAGCAGCCACGGACAGGGCGGGGGAAACATTCAGTACTTC. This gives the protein CASSHGQGGGNIQYF.

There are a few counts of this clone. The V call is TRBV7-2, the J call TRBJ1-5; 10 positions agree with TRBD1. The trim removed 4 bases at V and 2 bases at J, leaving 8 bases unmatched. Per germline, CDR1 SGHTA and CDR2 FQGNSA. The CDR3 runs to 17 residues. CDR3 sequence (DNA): TGTGCCAGCAGCTCGGGACAGGGGACTTTGGGCAATCAGCCCCAGCATTTT. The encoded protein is CASSSGQGTLGNQPQHF.

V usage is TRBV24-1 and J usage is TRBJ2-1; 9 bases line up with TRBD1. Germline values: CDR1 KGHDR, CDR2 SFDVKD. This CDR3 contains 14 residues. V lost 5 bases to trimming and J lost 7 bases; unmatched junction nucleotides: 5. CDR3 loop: CATSGDRGTNEQFF. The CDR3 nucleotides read TGTGCCACCAGTGGAGACAGGGGGACTAATGAGCAGTTCTTC.

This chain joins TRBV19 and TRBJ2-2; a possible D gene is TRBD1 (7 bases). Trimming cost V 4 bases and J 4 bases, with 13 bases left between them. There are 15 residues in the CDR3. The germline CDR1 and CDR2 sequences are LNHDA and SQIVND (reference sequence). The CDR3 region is CASSRGQGGTGELFF. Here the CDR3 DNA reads TGTGCCAGTAGTAGGGGTCAGGGGGGCACCGGGGAGCTGTTTTTT.

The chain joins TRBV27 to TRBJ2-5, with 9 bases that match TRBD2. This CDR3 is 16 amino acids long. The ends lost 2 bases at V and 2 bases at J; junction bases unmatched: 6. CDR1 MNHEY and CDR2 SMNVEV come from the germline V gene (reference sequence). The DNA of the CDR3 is TGTGCCAGCAGTTTAATAGCGGGAGACCTTCAAGAGACCCAGTACTTC. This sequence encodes CASSLIAGDLQETQYF.

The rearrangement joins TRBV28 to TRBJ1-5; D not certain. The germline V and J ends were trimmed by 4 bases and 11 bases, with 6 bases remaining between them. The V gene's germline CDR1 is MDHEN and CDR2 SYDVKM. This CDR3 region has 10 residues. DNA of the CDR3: TGTGCCAGCAGTTCCCAGTCCCAGCATTTT. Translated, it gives CASSSQSQHF.

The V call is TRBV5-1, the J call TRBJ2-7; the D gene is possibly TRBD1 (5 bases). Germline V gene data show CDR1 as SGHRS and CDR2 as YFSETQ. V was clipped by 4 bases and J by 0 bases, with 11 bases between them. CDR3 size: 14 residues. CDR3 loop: CASSVQGVSYEQYF. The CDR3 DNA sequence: TGCGCCAGCAGCGTCCAAGGGGTCTCCTACGAGCAGTACTTC.

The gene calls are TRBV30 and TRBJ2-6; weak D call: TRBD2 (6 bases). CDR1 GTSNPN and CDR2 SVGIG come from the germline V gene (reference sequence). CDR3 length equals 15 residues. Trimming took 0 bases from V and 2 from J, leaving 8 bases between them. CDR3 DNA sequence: TGTGCCTGGAGTGTGGGGGGACCTGGGGCCAACGTCCTGACTTTC. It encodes CAWSVGGPGANVLTF.

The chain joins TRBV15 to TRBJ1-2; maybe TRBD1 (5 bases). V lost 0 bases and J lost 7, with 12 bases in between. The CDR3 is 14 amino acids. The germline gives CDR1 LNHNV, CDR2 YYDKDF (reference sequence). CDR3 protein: CATSRDFRDGGYTF. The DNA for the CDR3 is TGTGCCACCAGCAGAGATTTCAGGGATGGTGGCTACACCTTC.

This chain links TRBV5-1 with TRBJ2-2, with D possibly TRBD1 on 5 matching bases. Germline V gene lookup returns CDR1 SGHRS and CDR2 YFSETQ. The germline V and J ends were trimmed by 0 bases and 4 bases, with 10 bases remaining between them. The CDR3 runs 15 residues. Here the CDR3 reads CASSLEGVGTGELFF. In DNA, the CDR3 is TGCGCCAGCAGCTTGGAAGGGGTGGGCACCGGGGAGCTGTTTTTT.

CDR3: CASSVRTGGGETQYF. The CDR3 region has the DNA TGTGCCAGCAGTGTCCGGACAGGGGGCGGGGAGACCCAGTACTTC. The chain has TRBV2 and TRBJ2-5; 11 bases line up with TRBD1. This CDR3 region has 15 residues. The germline gives CDR1 SNHLY, CDR2 FYNNEI. V lost 4 bases and J lost 5; bases outside the gene matches: 6.

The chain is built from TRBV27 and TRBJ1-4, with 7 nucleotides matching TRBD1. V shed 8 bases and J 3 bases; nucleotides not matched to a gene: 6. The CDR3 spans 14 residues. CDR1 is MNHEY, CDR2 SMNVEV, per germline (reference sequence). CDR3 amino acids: CASRRGPANEKLFF. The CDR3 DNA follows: TGTGCCAGCCGAAGGGGGCCCGCTAATGAAAAACTGTTTTTT.